The 21 T cell receptor beta chains given below trace back to one sample, sequenced in a study of human thymus T cells. Only in-frame clones appear in the TCRdb table, and some are missing; sequencing was by immunoSEQ multiplex PCR. This table has around 44,000 clones, nearly 95% appearing once. Material for sequencing was blood. Source of these receptors: a boy under two years old with a congenital heart defect but otherwise immunologically healthy.

V gene TRBV7-2 combines with J gene TRBJ2-1; D may be TRBD1 (5 bases). The CDR3 is 15 amino acids. The V gene lost 1 base and the J gene lost 3 bases, with 10 bases spanning the gap. Germline V gene lookup returns CDR1 SGHTA and CDR2 FQGNSA. Here the CDR3 DNA reads TGTGCCAGCAGCTTAGTGGCGGACATCTACAATGAGCAGTTCTTC. Protein sequence: CASSLVADIYNEQFF. Based on the CDR3 plus reference TRBV7-2 and TRBJ2-1, the full variable domain is GAGVSQSPSNKVTEKGKDVELRCDPISGHTALYWYRQSLGQGLEFLIYFQGNSAPDKSGLPSDRFSAERTGGSVSTLTIQRTQQEDSAVYLCASSLVADIYNEQFFGPGTRLTVL.

This clone was counted only a few times. The rearrangement links TRBV13 to TRBJ2-7; D remains ambiguous. With 0 bases removed from V and 3 bases from J, the gap between germline ends came to 6 bases. Germline V CDR1 and CDR2: PRHDT, FYEKMQ (reference sequence). The CDR3 covers 13 residues. Here the CDR3 DNA reads TGTGCCAGCAGCTTAGGGGTGCTCTACGAGCAGTACTTC. Its translation is CASSLGVLYEQYF.

The chain joins TRBV7-2 to TRBJ2-5, with 12 nucleotides matching TRBD2. The CDR3 runs to 16 residues. V lost 4 bases and J lost 2; bases outside the gene matches: 5. Per germline, CDR1 SGHTA and CDR2 FQGNSA. The CDR3 DNA sequence: TGTGCCAGCAGCTCTAGGACTAGCGGGGCGCAAGAGACCCAGTACTTC. Its translation: CASSSRTSGAQETQYF.

The J gene is TRBJ2-1, the V gene TRBV9, with TRBD1 identical over 8 bases. V shed 3 bases, J shed 2 bases, and the junction held 1 base outside the gene matches. Germline V gene sequence: CDR1 SGDLS, CDR2 YYNGEE. CDR3 length: 14 residues. The CDR3 DNA reads as TGTGCCAGCAGCGCAGGGGGCGCCTACAATGAGCAGTTCTTC. This gives the protein CASSAGGAYNEQFF.

The chain carries TRBV2 and TRBJ1-2; TRBD1 aligns across 10 bases. The CDR3 spans 13 residues. V shed 8 bases and J 4 bases; nucleotides not matched to a gene: 4. Germline V CDR1 and CDR2: SNHLY, FYNNEI. CDR3 DNA: TGTGCCAGCCCCCGACAGGGGGCCTATGGCTACACCTTC. This translates into CASPRQGAYGYTF.

The V call is TRBV19, the J call TRBJ1-5; D remains ambiguous. This CDR3 region has 15 residues. Germline V CDR1 and CDR2: LNHDA, SQIVND (reference sequence). V shed 0 bases and J shed 1 base, with 7 bases lying between them. Here the CDR3 reads CASSIEGRSNQPQHF. In nucleotides, the CDR3 is TGTGCCAGTAGTATAGAGGGTAGGAGCAATCAGCCCCAGCATTTT.

The chain's CDR3 is CASSARSGGGEQYF. The DNA of the CDR3 is TGTGCCAGCAGCGCCCGCTCGGGAGGGGGCGAGCAGTACTTC. The chain combines TRBV9 with TRBJ2-7; 8 bases map to TRBD2. CDR1 and CDR2 (germline): SGDLS, YYNGEE. V was clipped by 3 bases and J by 6 bases; unmatched bases: 8. The CDR3 has 14 amino acids.

In nucleotides, the CDR3 is TGCGCCAGCAGCCAAGATAGGGTGGGAGGGAACACTGAAGCTTTCTTT. Amino acid sequence: CASSQDRVGGNTEAFF. The chain uses TRBV4-3 and TRBJ1-1, with D unresolved. The CDR3 contains 16 residues. Trimming pared 0 bases from V and 1 base from J, leaving 12 bases between. Germline values: CDR1 LGHNA, CDR2 YSLEER.

As DNA, the CDR3 is TGTGCCAGCAGTCCGCCTGGGGTCCTGAACACTGAAGCTTTCTTT. This codes for CASSPPGVLNTEAFF. The chain combines TRBV6-5 with TRBJ1-1, with D unclear. Germline-derived CDR1 and CDR2 are MNHEY and SVGAGI. The CDR3 is 15 residues long. V was clipped by 5 bases and J by 0 bases, with 13 bases between them.

This clone was picked up one time. The same CDR3 is also encoded by other DNA sequences in this sample. The chain recombines TRBV25-1 with TRBJ2-2; 11 nucleotides align to TRBD1. Germline assignment: CDR1 MGHDK and CDR2 SYGVNS. The V and J ends lost 9 bases and 4 bases, in that order; junction bases with no gene match: 4. CDR3 size: 14 residues. The CDR3 is CASSGTGGTGELFF. The DNA for the CDR3 is TGTGCCAGTTCCGGGACAGGGGGCACCGGGGAGCTGTTTTTT.

The chain links TRBV28 to TRBJ1-3; unclear D gene. The ends were cut back, 5 bases at V and 0 bases at J, with 8 bases in the middle. CDR3 length: 14 residues. The germline CDR1 and CDR2 sequences are MDHEN and SYDVKM. CDR3 loop: CASSLDTSGNTIYF. For the CDR3, the DNA is TGTGCCAGCAGTCTCGACACCTCTGGAAACACCATATATTTT.

This chain connects TRBV10-3 to TRBJ1-1; D is unresolved. Looked up from germline, CDR1 is ENHRY and CDR2 is SYGVKD. The CDR3 spans 14 residues. The V end was cut by 8 bases, the J end by 1 base, with 14 bases between. The CDR3 reads CAIRGYKSNTEAFF. CDR3 sequence (DNA): TGTGCCATCCGCGGATATAAGTCGAACACTGAAGCTTTCTTT.

The V call is TRBV5-4, the J call TRBJ1-4; 10 nucleotides align to TRBD1. CDR1 is SGHNT, CDR2 YYREEE, per germline (reference sequence). With 0 bases clipped from V and 8 bases from J, the junction kept 7 bases outside the gene matches. This CDR3 contains 16 residues. The CDR3 is CASSLGVGQGNEKLFF. CDR3 DNA sequence: TGTGCCAGCAGCTTGGGAGTGGGACAGGGGAACGAAAAACTGTTTTTT.

The chain recombines TRBV6-1 with TRBJ1-6; D is ambiguous. Per germline, CDR1 MNHNS and CDR2 SASEGT. V shed 4 bases and J shed 7 bases, with 11 bases lying between them. This CDR3 has 14 residues. CDR3 coding DNA: TGTGCCAGCAGTGTTCAGGCGGGGAATTCACCCCTCCACTTT. It yields the protein CASSVQAGNSPLHF.

This chain links TRBV14 with TRBJ1-1, with D unresolved. The V end lost 1 base, the J end lost 5 bases, and 5 bases lay between the germline ends. Germline CDR1 reads SGHDN; CDR2 reads FVKESK. The CDR3 loop spans 12 amino acids. The CDR3 coding sequence is TGTGCCAGCAGCCAAGCCAGGACTGAAGCTTTCTTT. It translates to CASSQARTEAFF.

The chain has TRBV11-3 and TRBJ1-6; tentatively, D is TRBD1 (5 bases). Germline V lookup: CDR1 SGHNT, CDR2 YENEEA. The CDR3 totals 16 residues. V was shortened by 6 bases and J by 9 bases, with 21 bases between the two germline ends. The CDR3, as DNA: TGTGCCAGCAGTACGACGGGACTCCTCGGCGGTTCACCCCTCCACTTT. Amino acids: CASSTTGLLGGSPLHF. Complete variable domain (other parts from reference TRBV11-3 and TRBJ1-6): EAGVVQSPRYKIIEKKQPVAFWCNPISGHNTLYWYLQNLGQGPELLIRYENEEAVDDSQLPKDRFSAERLKGVDSTLKIQPAELGDSAVYLCASSTTGLLGGSPLHFGNGTRLTVT.

The sample holds one count of this clone. The chain links TRBV5-1 to TRBJ2-7; D not resolved. Germline values: CDR1 SGHRS, CDR2 YFSETQ. The CDR3 extends over 11 amino acids. Trimming took off 2 bases at V and 5 bases at J, with 5 bases between the two ends. The CDR3 reads CASSFSHEQYF. The CDR3, as DNA: TGCGCCAGCAGCTTCAGCCACGAGCAGTACTTC. The whole variable domain, filled in from reference TRBV5-1 and TRBJ2-7, reads KAGVTQTPRYLIKTRGQQVTLSCSPISGHRSVSWYQQTPGQGLQFLFEYFSETQRNKGNFPGRFSGRQFSNSRSEMNVSTLELGDSALYLCASSFSHEQYFGPGTRLTVT.

The gene calls are TRBV5-1 and TRBJ2-3, with a possible D match to TRBD2 (7 bases). The V end lost 1 base, the J end lost 3 bases, and 12 bases lay between the germline ends. The V gene's germline CDR1 is SGHRS and CDR2 YFSETQ. This CDR3 is 15 amino acids long. DNA of the CDR3: TGCGCCAGCAGCTTGAGGGGGGGCGGGACAGATACGCAGTATTTT. This sequence encodes CASSLRGGGTDTQYF.

The chain carries TRBV4-1 and TRBJ2-3; 7 bases match TRBD1. This CDR3 contains 16 residues. The ends lost 4 bases at V and 0 bases at J; junction bases unmatched: 7. The germline V gene encodes CDR1 MGHRA and CDR2 YSYEKL. The CDR3 loop is CASSPRQGTSTDTQYF. CDR3 nucleotide sequence: TGCGCCAGCAGCCCCCGACAGGGTACTAGCACAGATACGCAGTATTTT.

The chain has TRBV30 and TRBJ1-1; TRBD1 might be the D (5 bases). CDR1 and CDR2 (germline): GTSNPN, SVGIG (reference sequence). Deletions cut 1 base from V and 7 bases from J, with 16 bases between. The CDR3 is made up of 14 amino acids. CDR3 in amino acids: CAWSESVGGGEAFF. DNA of the CDR3: TGTGCCTGGAGTGAGAGCGTGGGGGGGGGTGAAGCTTTCTTT.

The chain couples TRBV7-2 to TRBJ2-7, with a weak D call TRBD1 (6 bases). The V gene's germline CDR1 is SGHTA and CDR2 FQGNSA. Trimming shortened V by 4 bases and J by 6 bases, and 13 bases separated the two germline ends. This CDR3 comprises 13 residues. For the CDR3, the DNA is TGTGCCAGCAGCTCGCTGACAGGCGGCGAGCAGTACTTC. This encodes CASSSLTGGEQYF.